These 22 T cell receptor beta chains came from one sample sequenced in a study of cytomegalovirus exposure and HLA in healthy donors (dated 2017 in TCRdb). Receptor amplification or capture employed the immunoSEQ multiplex PCR assay. For the multiplex PCR, a mixture combining 60 forward primers for TCR Vbeta segments and 13 reverse primers for TCR Jbeta segments was used. The clones in this table, taken by TCRdb from immuneACCESS, are in-frame only. Not every clone is retained; where verified, under half of the shortfall comes from an unresolved V gene, and the cause of the rest is unknown. The sample table shows some 110,000 clones, and more than 60% are seen once. The ten largest clones take up roughly 6% of the sample. Sequencing was performed on PBMCs. These receptors all stem from a woman aged 50 to 60 in good health and CMV-seropositive.

This rearrangement joins TRBV5-1 to TRBJ1-2; D unclear. The ends were cut back, 5 bases at V and 2 bases at J, with 10 bases in the middle. The germline V gene has CDR1 SGHRS and CDR2 YFSETQ. CDR3 size: 13 residues. The CDR3 sequence is CASSDRENYGYTF. The DNA for the CDR3 is TGCGCCAGCAGTGACCGGGAGAACTATGGCTACACCTTC.

The chain joins TRBV18 to TRBJ1-1, with TRBD1 as a possible D gene (6 bases). The germline V gene encodes CDR1 KGHSH and CDR2 LQKENI. This CDR3 comprises 14 residues. Between the trimmed V and J ends, which lost 4 bases and 5 bases, there was a span of 14 bases. DNA for the CDR3: TGTGCCAGCTCACACAACAGGGCTAGGACTGAAGCTTTCTTT. Translation gives CASSHNRARTEAFF.

The chain joins TRBV6-5 to TRBJ1-2; TRBD1 might be the D (5 bases). Germline CDR1 reads MNHEY; CDR2 reads SVGAGI. Trimming removed 6 bases from V and 7 bases from J, with 12 bases in between. The CDR3 runs 12 residues. This CDR3 is CASRLTGGGYTF. For the CDR3, the DNA is TGTGCCAGCAGATTGACCGGGGGTGGCTACACCTTC.

This chain joins TRBV2 and TRBJ1-6, with 9 bases identical to TRBD1. This CDR3 is 15 amino acids long. Trimming took 5 bases from V and 6 from J; bases not matched to a gene: 5. From germline, CDR1 is SNHLY and CDR2 FYNNEI. CDR3 in DNA: TGTGCCAGCAGTCTACAGGGGGCTCTTAATTCACCCCTCCACTTT. Its protein product is CASSLQGALNSPLHF. The full variable domain, with the rest looked up from reference TRBV2 and TRBJ1-6, is EPEVTQTPSHQVTQMGQEVILRCVPISNHLYFYWYRQILGQKVEFLVSFYNNEISEKSEIFDDQFSVERPDGSNFTLKIRSTKLEDSAMYFCASSLQGALNSPLHFGNGTRLTVT.

The chain carries TRBV5-4 and TRBJ2-5; weak D call: TRBD2 (6 bases). Between the trimmed V and J ends, which lost 4 bases and 5 bases, there was a span of 21 bases. The CDR3 is 16 residues long. From germline, CDR1 is SGHNT and CDR2 YYREEE (reference sequence). CDR3 protein: CASSPPGLKKGETQYF. For the CDR3, the DNA is TGTGCCAGCAGCCCGCCGGGACTTAAAAAAGGGGAGACCCAGTACTTC.

This clone has more than one count but fewer than ten. The chain joins TRBV2 to TRBJ2-5, with D possibly being TRBD1 (6 bases). Germline values: CDR1 SNHLY, CDR2 FYNNEI. The V gene lost 8 bases and the J gene lost 5 bases, with 18 bases spanning the gap. The CDR3 covers 14 residues. CDR3 amino acids: CASHLETGAETQYF. CDR3 DNA sequence: TGTGCCAGCCACCTTGAGACAGGTGCCGAGACCCAGTACTTC.

The CDR3: CASSLGLAGGGKFF. The CDR3 region has the DNA TGTGCCAGCAGCTTAGGACTAGCGGGGGGAGGGAAGTTCTTC. V is TRBV7-2 and J is TRBJ2-1, with TRBD2 matching 13 bases. Trimming took 1 base from V and 14 from J; bases not matched to a gene: 5. CDR1 and CDR2 (germline): SGHTA, FQGNSA. The CDR3 spans 14 residues.

This sequence joins TRBV7-9 and TRBJ2-3, with D tentatively TRBD2 (7 bases). Trimming cost V 3 bases and J 2 bases, with 12 bases left between them. This CDR3 contains 15 residues. Per the germline V gene, CDR1 is SEHNR and CDR2 is FQNEAQ (reference sequence). The CDR3 loop is CASSLGGHYTDTQYF. CDR3 nucleotides: TGTGCCAGCAGCTTGGGGGGGCACTACACAGATACGCAGTATTTT. Supplemented by reference TRBV7-9 and TRBJ2-3, the full variable domain reads DTGVSQNPRHKITKRGQNVTFRCDPISEHNRLYWYRQTLGQGPEFLTYFQNEAQLEKSRLLSDRFSAERPKGSFSTLEIQRTEQGDSAMYLCASSLGGHYTDTQYFGPGTRLTVL.

This chain connects TRBV13 to TRBJ2-6; 10 positions agree with TRBD2. The germline CDR1 and CDR2 sequences are PRHDT and FYEKMQ (reference sequence). The ends lost 5 bases at V and 0 bases at J; junction bases unmatched: 10. The CDR3 sequence is 19 residues long. The CDR3 coding sequence is TGTGCCAGCAGCCCCGGTGAGCGGGGGGGACACTCTGGGGCCAACGTCCTGACTTTC. Its protein product is CASSPGERGGHSGANVLTF.

This chain connects TRBV5-8 to TRBJ1-1, with D perhaps TRBD1 (6 bases). CDR3 size: 15 residues. V shed 2 bases and J shed 0 bases, with 11 bases lying between them. Germline V lookup: CDR1 SGHTS, CDR2 YDEGEE. The CDR3 loop is CASSLTGYMNTEAFF. The CDR3 coding sequence is TGTGCCAGCAGCTTAACAGGGTACATGAACACTGAAGCTTTCTTT.

This clone has more than one count but fewer than ten. The V gene is TRBV5-4, the J gene TRBJ1-1; TRBD1 agrees at 10 bases. This CDR3 contains 16 residues. CDR1 is SGHNT and CDR2 is YYREEE in the germline V gene (reference sequence). V was clipped by 4 bases and J by 0 bases; unmatched bases: 6. The CDR3 protein is CASSVRDRGLNTEAFF. Here the CDR3 DNA reads TGTGCCAGCAGCGTCCGGGACAGGGGTTTGAACACTGAAGCTTTCTTT.

The chain is built from TRBV9 and TRBJ2-7, with 7 bases identical to TRBD1. V trimming: 4 bases; J trimming: 3 bases; junction bases outside the gene matches: 10. The CDR3 runs 15 residues. Germline V gene lookup returns CDR1 SGDLS and CDR2 YYNGEE. Here the CDR3 DNA reads TGTGCCAGCAGCCTGAATGAGGGGACAGTCTACGAGCAGTACTTC. Encoded protein: CASSLNEGTVYEQYF. Looking up the rest from reference TRBV9 and TRBJ2-7 gives the full variable domain: DSGVTQTPKHLITATGQRVTLRCSPRSGDLSVYWYQQSLDQGLQFLIQYYNGEERAKGNILERFSAQQFPDLHSELNLSSLELGDSALYFCASSLNEGTVYEQYFGPGTRLTVT.

J is TRBJ1-2 and V is TRBV15; D gene unclear. CDR1 is LNHNV, CDR2 YYDKDF, per germline (reference sequence). CDR3 length: 14 amino acids. V dropped 0 bases and J dropped 3 bases, with 8 bases sitting between them. CDR3 sequence reads: CATSRDMADYGYTF. The CDR3 DNA reads TGTGCCACCAGCAGAGATATGGCAGACTATGGCTACACCTTC.

This chain joins TRBV7-6 and TRBJ1-6, with D hard to call. The germline gives CDR1 SGHVS, CDR2 FNYEAQ. The CDR3 sequence is 13 residues long. Deletions cut 4 bases from V and 7 bases from J, with 8 bases between. CDR3 amino acids: CASSSLTNSPLHF. The CDR3 DNA follows: TGTGCCAGCAGCTCACTCACCAATTCACCCCTCCACTTT.

This sequence joins TRBV19 and TRBJ1-1; 9 bases line up with TRBD1. Per germline, CDR1 LNHDA and CDR2 SQIVND (reference sequence). V lost 4 bases to trimming and J lost 5 bases; unmatched junction nucleotides: 11. The CDR3 contains 16 residues. The CDR3 region is CASSRLQGARSTEAFF. As DNA, the CDR3 is TGTGCCAGTAGTAGGCTACAGGGGGCGCGGAGTACTGAAGCTTTCTTT.

V usage is TRBV19 and J usage is TRBJ2-7; D perhaps matches TRBD2 (5 bases). The V and J ends lost 1 base and 7 bases respectively, with 14 bases between them. CDR1 LNHDA and CDR2 SQIVND come from the germline V gene (reference sequence). The CDR3 has 14 residues. The CDR3 bases are TGTGCCAGTAGTATAGGCGGCCCCCCGGGGGAGCAGTACTTC. Translated: CASSIGGPPGEQYF.

The chain is built from TRBV4-1 and TRBJ1-6; D might be TRBD1 (5 bases). The CDR3 loop spans 16 amino acids. V was cut by 1 base and J by 5 bases, with 12 bases left in between. Germline loops: CDR1 MGHRA, CDR2 YSYEKL. CDR3 sequence reads: CASSQGGLSHNSPLHF. CDR3 in DNA: TGCGCCAGCAGCCAAGGGGGACTGAGTCATAATTCACCCCTCCACTTT.

This clone was observed a handful of times. This sequence joins TRBV4-3 and TRBJ1-4; possible D gene TRBD1, 5 bases. Trimming removed 3 bases at V and 6 bases at J, with 17 bases between. The CDR3 covers 16 residues. The V gene's germline CDR1 is LGHNA and CDR2 YSLEER. CDR3 DNA sequence: TGCGCCAGCAGCCAGGTTCAGGGAGGGGAGGATGAAAAACTGTTTTTT. Residues: CASSQVQGGEDEKLFF.

The chain recombines TRBV30 with TRBJ1-2; TRBD1 aligns across 7 bases. Germline V gene lookup returns CDR1 GTSNPN and CDR2 SVGIG (reference sequence). After removal of 7 bases from V and 8 bases from J, the junction contained 1 base not matched to a gene. This CDR3 comprises 9 residues. The CDR3 spells CALGQGYTF. The CDR3 DNA reads as TGTGCCTTGGGACAGGGCTACACCTTC.

This clone was seen more than once but under ten times. The chain combines TRBV7-2 with TRBJ2-4, with D uncertain. Trimming pared 1 base from V and 9 bases from J, leaving 19 bases between. Per the germline V gene, CDR1 is SGHTA and CDR2 is FQGNSA. The CDR3 is 16 residues long. The CDR3 bases are TGTGCCAGCAGCTTAGGATTAGCATCCCAGAGCCCCATTCAGTACTTC. As protein: CASSLGLASQSPIQYF.

Concerning this clone: A read error may account for a junction end that differs from germline. In nucleotides, the CDR3 is TGTTCCAGCAGCTTCAGTTTCACCTACAATGAGCAGTTCTTC. It yields the protein CSSSFSFTYNEQFF. The chain links TRBV7-9 to TRBJ2-1; D ambiguous. The CDR3 extends over 14 amino acids. Germline V gene data show CDR1 as SEHNR and CDR2 as FQNEAQ (reference sequence).

This chain uses TRBV5-4 with TRBJ2-5; 8 positions match TRBD1. The CDR3 is 13 residues long. V lost 0 bases, J lost 7 bases, and 2 bases stayed unmatched. Germline lookup yields CDR1 SGHNT and CDR2 YYREEE (reference sequence). The CDR3 nucleotides read TGTGCCAGCAGCTTGGAACAGGGGGGGACCCAGTACTTC. Translating it yields CASSLEQGGTQYF.